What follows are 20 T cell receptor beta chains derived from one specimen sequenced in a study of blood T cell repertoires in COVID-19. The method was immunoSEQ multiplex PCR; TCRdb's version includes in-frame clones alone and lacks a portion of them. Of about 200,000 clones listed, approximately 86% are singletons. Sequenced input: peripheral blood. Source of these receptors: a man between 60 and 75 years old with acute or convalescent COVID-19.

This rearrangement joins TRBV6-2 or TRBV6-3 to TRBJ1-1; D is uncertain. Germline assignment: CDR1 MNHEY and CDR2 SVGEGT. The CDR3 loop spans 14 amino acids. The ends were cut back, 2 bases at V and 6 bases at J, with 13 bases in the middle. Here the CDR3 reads CASSYAGVGAEAFF. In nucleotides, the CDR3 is TGTGCCAGCAGTTACGCTGGGGTCGGGGCTGAAGCTTTCTTT.

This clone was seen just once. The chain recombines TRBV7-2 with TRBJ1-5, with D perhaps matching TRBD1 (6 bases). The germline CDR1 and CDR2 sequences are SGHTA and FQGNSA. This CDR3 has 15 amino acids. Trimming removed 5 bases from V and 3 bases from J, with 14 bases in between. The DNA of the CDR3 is TGTGCCAGCAGCCTCCGCGGGGGCTACAATCAGCCCCAGCATTTT. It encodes CASSLRGGYNQPQHF. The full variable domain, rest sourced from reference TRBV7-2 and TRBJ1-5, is GAGVSQSPSNKVTEKGKDVELRCDPISGHTALYWYRQSLGQGLEFLIYFQGNSAPDKSGLPSDRFSAERTGGSVSTLTIQRTQQEDSAVYLCASSLRGGYNQPQHFGDGTRLSIL.

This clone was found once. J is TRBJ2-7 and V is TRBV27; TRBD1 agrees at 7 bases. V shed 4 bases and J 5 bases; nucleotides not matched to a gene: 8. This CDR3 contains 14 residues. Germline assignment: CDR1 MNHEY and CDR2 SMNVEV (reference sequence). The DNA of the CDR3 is TGTGCCAGCAGTTCCCGACAGGGCAGGGACGAGCAGTACTTC. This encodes CASSSRQGRDEQYF.

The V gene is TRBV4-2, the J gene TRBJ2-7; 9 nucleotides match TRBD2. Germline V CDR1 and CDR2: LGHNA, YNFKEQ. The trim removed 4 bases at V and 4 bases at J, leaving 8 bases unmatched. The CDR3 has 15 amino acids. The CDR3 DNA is TGTGCCAGCAGCCCCGTAGCGGGGGTAGGGTACGAGCAGTACTTC. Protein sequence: CASSPVAGVGYEQYF.

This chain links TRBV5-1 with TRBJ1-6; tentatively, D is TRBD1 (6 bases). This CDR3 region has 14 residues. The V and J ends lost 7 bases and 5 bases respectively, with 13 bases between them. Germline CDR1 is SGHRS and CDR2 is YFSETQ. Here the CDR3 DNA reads TGCGCCAGCGGGCTTGGACAGAATAATTCACCCCTCCACTTT. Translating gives CASGLGQNNSPLHF.

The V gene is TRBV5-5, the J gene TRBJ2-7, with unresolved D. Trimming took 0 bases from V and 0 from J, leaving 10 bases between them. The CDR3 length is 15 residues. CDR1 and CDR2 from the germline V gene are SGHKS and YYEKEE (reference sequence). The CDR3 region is CASSLGQAISYEQYF. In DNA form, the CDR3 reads TGTGCCAGCAGCTTGGGCCAGGCCATCTCCTACGAGCAGTACTTC.

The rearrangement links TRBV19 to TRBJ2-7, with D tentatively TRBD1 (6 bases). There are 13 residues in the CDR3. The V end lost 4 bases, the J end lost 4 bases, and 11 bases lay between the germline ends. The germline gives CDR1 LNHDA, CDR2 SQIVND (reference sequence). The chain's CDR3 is CASSTTGNYEQYF. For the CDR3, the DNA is TGTGCCAGTAGTACCACAGGGAATTACGAGCAGTACTTC.

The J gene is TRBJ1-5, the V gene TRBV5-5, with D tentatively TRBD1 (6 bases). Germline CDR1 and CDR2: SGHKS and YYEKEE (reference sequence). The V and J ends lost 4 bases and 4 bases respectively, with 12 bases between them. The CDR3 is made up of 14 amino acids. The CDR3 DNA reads TGTGCCAGCAGCCTGGGGGGGCGGAATCAGCCCCAGCATTTT. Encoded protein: CASSLGGRNQPQHF. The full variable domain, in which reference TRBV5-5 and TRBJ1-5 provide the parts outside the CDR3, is DAGVTQSPTHLIKTRGQQVTLRCSPISGHKSVSWYQQVLGQGPQFIFQYYEKEERGRGNFPDRFSARQFPNYSSELNVNALLLGDSALYLCASSLGGRNQPQHFGDGTRLSIL.

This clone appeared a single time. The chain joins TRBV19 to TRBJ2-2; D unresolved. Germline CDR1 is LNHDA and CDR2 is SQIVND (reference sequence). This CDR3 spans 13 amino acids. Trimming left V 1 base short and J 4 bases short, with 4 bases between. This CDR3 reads CASSIGGTGELFF. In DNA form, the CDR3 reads TGTGCCAGTAGTATAGGAGGCACCGGGGAGCTGTTTTTT.

For the CDR3, the DNA is TGTGCCAGCAGTGAAGCAAGGACAGGGGGCAACTCACCCCTCCACTTT. Translation: CASSEARTGGNSPLHF. J is TRBJ1-6 and V is TRBV6-1; 11 bases align to TRBD1. CDR1 and CDR2 (germline): MNHNS, SASEGT. This CDR3 contains 16 residues. V lost 0 bases and J lost 10; bases outside the gene matches: 5.

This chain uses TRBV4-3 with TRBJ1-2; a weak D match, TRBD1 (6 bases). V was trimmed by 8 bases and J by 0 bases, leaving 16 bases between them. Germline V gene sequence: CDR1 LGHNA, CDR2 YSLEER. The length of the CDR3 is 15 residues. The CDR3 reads CASSPTGTPNYGYTF. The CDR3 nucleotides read TGCGCCAGCTCTCCAACTGGGACACCTAACTATGGCTACACCTTC.

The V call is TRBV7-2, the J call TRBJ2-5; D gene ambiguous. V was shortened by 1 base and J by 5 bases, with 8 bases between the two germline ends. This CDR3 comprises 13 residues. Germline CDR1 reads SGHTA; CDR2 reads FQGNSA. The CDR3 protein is CASSLVFLETQYF. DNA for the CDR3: TGTGCCAGCAGCTTAGTTTTCCTGGAGACCCAGTACTTC.

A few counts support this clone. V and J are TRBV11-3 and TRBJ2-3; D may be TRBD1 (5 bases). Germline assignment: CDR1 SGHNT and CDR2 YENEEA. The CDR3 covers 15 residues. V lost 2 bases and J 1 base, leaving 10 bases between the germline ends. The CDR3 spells CASSLITGGTDTQYF. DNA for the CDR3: TGTGCCAGCAGCTTAATCACAGGTGGCACAGATACGCAGTATTTT.

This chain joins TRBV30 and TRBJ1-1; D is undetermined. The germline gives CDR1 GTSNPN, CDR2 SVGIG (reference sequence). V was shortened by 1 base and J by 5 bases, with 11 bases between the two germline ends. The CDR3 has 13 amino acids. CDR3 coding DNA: TGTGCCTGGAGTGGGCCGGGGAGGACTGAAGCTTTCTTT. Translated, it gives CAWSGPGRTEAFF. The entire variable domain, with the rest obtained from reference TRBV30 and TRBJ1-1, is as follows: SQTIHQWPATLVQPVGSPLSLECTVEGTSNPNLYWYRQAAGRGLQLLFYSVGIGQISSEVPQNLSASRPQDRQFILSSKKLLLSDSGFYLCAWSGPGRTEAFFGQGTRLTVV.

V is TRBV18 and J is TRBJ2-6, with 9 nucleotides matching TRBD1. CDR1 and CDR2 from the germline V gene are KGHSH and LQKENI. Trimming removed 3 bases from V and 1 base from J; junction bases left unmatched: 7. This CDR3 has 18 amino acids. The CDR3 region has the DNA TGTGCCAGCTCACCCACTACAGGGGGCCGGTCTGGGGCCAACGTCCTGACTTTC. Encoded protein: CASSPTTGGRSGANVLTF. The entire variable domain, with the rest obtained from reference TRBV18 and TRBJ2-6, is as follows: NAGVMQNPRHLVRRRGQEARLRCSPMKGHSHVYWYRQLPEEGLKFMVYLQKENIIDESGMPKERFSAEFPKEGPSILRIQQVVRGDSAAYFCASSPTTGGRSGANVLTFGAGSRLTVL.

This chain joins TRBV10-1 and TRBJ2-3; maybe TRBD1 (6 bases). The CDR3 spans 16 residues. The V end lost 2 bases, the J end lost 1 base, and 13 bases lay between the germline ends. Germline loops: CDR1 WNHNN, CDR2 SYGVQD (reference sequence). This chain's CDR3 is CASSEKWGLGTDTQYF. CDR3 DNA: TGCGCCAGCAGTGAGAAGTGGGGGCTCGGCACAGATACGCAGTATTTT.

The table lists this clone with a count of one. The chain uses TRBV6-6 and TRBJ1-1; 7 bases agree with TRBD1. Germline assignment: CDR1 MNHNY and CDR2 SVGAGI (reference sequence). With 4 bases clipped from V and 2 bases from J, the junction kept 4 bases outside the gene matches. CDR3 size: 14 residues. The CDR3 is CASSSGTVNTEAFF. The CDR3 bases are TGTGCCAGCAGTTCCGGGACAGTTAACACTGAAGCTTTCTTT.

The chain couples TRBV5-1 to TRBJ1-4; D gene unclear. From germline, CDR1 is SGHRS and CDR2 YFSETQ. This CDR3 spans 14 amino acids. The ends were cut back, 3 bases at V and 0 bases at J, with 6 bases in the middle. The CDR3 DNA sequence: TGCGCCAGCAGCTCCAGTTCAACTAATGAAAAACTGTTTTTT. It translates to CASSSSSTNEKLFF. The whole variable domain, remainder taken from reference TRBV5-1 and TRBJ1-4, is KAGVTQTPRYLIKTRGQQVTLSCSPISGHRSVSWYQQTPGQGLQFLFEYFSETQRNKGNFPGRFSGRQFSNSRSEMNVSTLELGDSALYLCASSSSSTNEKLFFGSGTQLSVL.

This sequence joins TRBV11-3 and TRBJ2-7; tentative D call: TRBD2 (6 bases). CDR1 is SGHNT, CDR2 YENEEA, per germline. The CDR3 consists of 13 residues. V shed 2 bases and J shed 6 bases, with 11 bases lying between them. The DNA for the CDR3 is TGTGCCAGCAGCTTAAGGAGGGGCGGCGAGCAGTACTTC. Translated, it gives CASSLRRGGEQYF. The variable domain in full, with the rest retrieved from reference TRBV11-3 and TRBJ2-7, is EAGVVQSPRYKIIEKKQPVAFWCNPISGHNTLYWYLQNLGQGPELLIRYENEEAVDDSQLPKDRFSAERLKGVDSTLKIQPAELGDSAVYLCASSLRRGGEQYFGPGTRLTVT.

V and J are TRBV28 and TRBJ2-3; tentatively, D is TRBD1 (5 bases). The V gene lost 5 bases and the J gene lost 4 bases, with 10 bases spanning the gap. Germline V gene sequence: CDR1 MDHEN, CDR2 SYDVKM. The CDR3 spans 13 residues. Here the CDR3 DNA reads TGTGCCAGCAGTCAAGGGGTTCCAGATACGCAGTATTTT. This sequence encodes CASSQGVPDTQYF.